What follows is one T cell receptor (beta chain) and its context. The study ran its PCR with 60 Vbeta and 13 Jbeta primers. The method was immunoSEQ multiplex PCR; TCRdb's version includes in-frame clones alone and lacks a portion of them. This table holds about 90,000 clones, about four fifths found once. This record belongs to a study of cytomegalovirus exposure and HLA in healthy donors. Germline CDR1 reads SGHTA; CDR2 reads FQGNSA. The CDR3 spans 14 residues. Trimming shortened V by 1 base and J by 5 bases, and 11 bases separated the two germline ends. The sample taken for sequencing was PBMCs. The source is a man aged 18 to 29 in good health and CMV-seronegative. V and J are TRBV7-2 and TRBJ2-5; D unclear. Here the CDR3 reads CASSLGLGSETQYF. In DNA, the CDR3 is TGTGCCAGCAGCTTAGGTCTCGGGTCGGAGACCCAGTACTTC.